The source of this TCR beta chain is a study of T-cell reconstitution after alpha-beta-depleted transplantation in children. CDR1 SEHNR and CDR2 FQNEAQ come from the germline V gene (reference sequence). This CDR3 contains 14 residues. V was pared by 8 bases and J by 0 bases, with 14 bases between. Construction of the TCRbeta library involved unique molecular identifiers. TCRdb processed the PCR reads anew with MiXCR; each CDR3 protein has one entry. The sample records roughly 500,000 distinct CDR3 sequences, over 25% being singletons. The TCR originated in a human donor who donated a stem cell graft to a child with aplastic anemia. The chain has TRBV7-9 and TRBJ2-7; a possible D gene is TRBD2 (6 bases). Source: PBMCs from the stem cell graft donor, taken from the stem cell graft. The CDR3 loop is CASHGGGNSYEQYF. CDR3 nucleotides: TGTGCCAGCCACGGCGGAGGGAACTCCTACGAGCAGTACTTC. Together with reference TRBV7-9 and TRBJ2-7, the CDR3 gives the full variable domain: DTGVSQNPRHKITKRGQNVTFRCDPISEHNRLYWYRQTLGQGPEFLTYFQNEAQLEKSRLLSDRFSAERPKGSFSTLEIQRTEQGDSAMYLCASHGGGNSYEQYFGPGTRLTVT.